The source of this TCR beta chain is a study of memory CD4+ T cells and cytomegalovirus serostatus. The sort gate was single viable CD3+CD4+CD8-CD45RO+ cells for memory CD4+ T cells. A word on this clone: As yet, its antigen is unknown.

As handled by the study authors: After removing out-of-frame reads, millions of distinct TCRbeta sequences remained. The table came from immunoSEQ multiplex PCR; TCRdb's copy has only in-frame clones and leaves some out. The V and J calls and clone size are taken from that table; D and trimming were inferred from the DNA. Counted here are about 41,000 clones, 70% to 80% occurring once; the ten biggest clones make up 0.79%. Study results and caveats: Each of 55 to 80 CMV-associated TCRbeta sequences occurred in one to five individuals. A US-trained random forest predicted CMV serostatus with median AUC around 0.9.

The ends lost 3 bases at V and 7 bases at J; junction bases unmatched: 9. Germline-derived CDR1 and CDR2 are MGHRA and YSYEKL. The CDR3 has 16 amino acids. This sequence joins TRBV4-1 and TRBJ1-6, with TRBD1 identical over 7 bases. Source material: memory CD4+ T cells from blood. This TCR derives from an adult in good health and CMV-seronegative. The CDR3 sequence is CASSHREGAENSPLHF. Here the CDR3 DNA reads TGCGCCAGCAGCCACCGGGAGGGGGCGGAGAATTCACCCCTCCACTTT.